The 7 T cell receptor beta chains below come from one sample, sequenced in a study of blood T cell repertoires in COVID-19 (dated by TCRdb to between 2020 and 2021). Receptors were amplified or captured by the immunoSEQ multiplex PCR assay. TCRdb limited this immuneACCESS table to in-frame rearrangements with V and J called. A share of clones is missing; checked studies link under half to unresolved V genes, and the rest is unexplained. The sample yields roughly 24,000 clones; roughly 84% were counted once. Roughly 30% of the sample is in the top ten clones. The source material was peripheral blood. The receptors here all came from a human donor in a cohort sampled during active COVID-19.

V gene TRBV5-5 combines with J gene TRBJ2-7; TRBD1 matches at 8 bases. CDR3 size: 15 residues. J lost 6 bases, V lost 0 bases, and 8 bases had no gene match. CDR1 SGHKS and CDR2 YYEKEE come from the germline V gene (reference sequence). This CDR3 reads CASSLAGTGGSEQYF. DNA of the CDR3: TGTGCCAGCAGCTTGGCCGGTACAGGGGGTAGCGAGCAGTACTTC.

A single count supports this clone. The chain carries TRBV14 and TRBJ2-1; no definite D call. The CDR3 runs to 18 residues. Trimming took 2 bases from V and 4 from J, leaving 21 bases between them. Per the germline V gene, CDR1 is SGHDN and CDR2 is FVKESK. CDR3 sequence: CASSQSIVINGLYNEQFF. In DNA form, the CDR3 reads TGTGCCAGCAGCCAATCCATTGTAATCAATGGCCTTTACAATGAGCAGTTCTTC.

CDR3 DNA: TGCGCCAGCAGTGAGTCAGGGACAGGGTGTAGGAATCAGCCCCAGCATTTT. It encodes CASSESGTGCRNQPQHF. The gene calls are TRBV10-1 and TRBJ1-5, with 9 bases matching TRBD1. The germline V gene encodes CDR1 WNHNN and CDR2 SYGVQD (reference sequence). This CDR3 has 17 amino acids. The J segment lost 4 bases and the V segment lost 0 bases, leaving 7 bases of the junction unmatched.

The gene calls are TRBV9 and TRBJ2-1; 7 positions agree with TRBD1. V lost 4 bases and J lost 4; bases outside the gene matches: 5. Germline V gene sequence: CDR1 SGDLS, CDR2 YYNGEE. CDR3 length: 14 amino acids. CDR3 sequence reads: CASSSYRGYNEQFF. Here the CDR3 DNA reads TGTGCCAGCAGCTCATACAGGGGATACAATGAGCAGTTCTTC.

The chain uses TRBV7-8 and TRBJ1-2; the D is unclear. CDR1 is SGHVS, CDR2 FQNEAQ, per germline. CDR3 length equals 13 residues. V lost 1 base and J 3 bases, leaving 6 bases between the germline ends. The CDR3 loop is CASSLDQDYGYTF. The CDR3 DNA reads TGTGCCAGCAGCTTAGATCAGGACTATGGCTACACCTTC.

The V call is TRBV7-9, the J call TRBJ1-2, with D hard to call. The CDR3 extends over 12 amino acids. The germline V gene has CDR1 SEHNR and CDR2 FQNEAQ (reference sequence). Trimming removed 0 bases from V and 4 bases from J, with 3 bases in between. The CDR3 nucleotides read TGTGCCAGCAGCTTAGCCATCTATGGCTACACCTTC. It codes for CASSLAIYGYTF.

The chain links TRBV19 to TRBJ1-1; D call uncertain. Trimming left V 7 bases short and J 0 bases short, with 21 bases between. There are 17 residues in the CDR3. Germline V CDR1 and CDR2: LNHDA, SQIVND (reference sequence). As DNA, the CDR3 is TGTGCCAGTACCCCCAACCGTCATAAACTCATGAACACTGAAGCTTTCTTT. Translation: CASTPNRHKLMNTEAFF.